These 19 T cell receptor beta chains originate from one sample sequenced in a study of neoadjuvant anti-PD-1 for oral cavity cancer. TCRdb's table, derived via immunoSEQ multiplex PCR, lists solely in-frame clones and lacks some. Of approximately 15,000 clones listed, 30% to 45% are singletons. Time point given: after neoadjuvant nivolumab, at surgical resection. The sequencing here drew on tumor tissue, taken after nivolumab (anti-PD-1) treatment. The receptors were sampled from a person aged 35-79 years with oral cavity squamous cell carcinoma.

The chain has TRBV27 and TRBJ2-7, with D perhaps TRBD2 (7 bases). V was pared by 5 bases and J by 2 bases, with 13 bases between. The CDR3 has 14 residues. Germline V gene sequence: CDR1 MNHEY, CDR2 SMNVEV (reference sequence). The CDR3 protein is CASSRWGGPYEQYF. CDR3 DNA sequence: TGTGCCAGCAGTCGTTGGGGGGGCCCCTACGAGCAGTACTTC.

The J gene is TRBJ2-5, the V gene TRBV30, with 7 bases that match TRBD2. After removal of 1 base from V and 3 bases from J, the junction contained 2 bases not matched to a gene. CDR3 length equals 13 residues. The V gene's germline CDR1 is GTSNPN and CDR2 SVGIG (reference sequence). CDR3 sequence: CAWSGGGEETQYF. CDR3 in DNA: TGTGCCTGGAGTGGGGGGGGAGAAGAGACCCAGTACTTC.

The genes are TRBV10-3 and TRBJ1-5, with D unclear. Germline-derived CDR1 and CDR2 are ENHRY and SYGVKD. This CDR3 is 14 amino acids long. Trimming pared 2 bases from V and 0 bases from J, leaving 5 bases between. The CDR3 loop reads CAISEIGSNQPQHF. The CDR3 DNA reads as TGTGCCATCAGTGAGATAGGTAGCAATCAGCCCCAGCATTTT.

The J gene is TRBJ2-7, the V gene TRBV6-6; TRBD2 matches at 11 bases. The CDR3 runs 16 residues. V was pared by 5 bases and J by 1 base, with 7 bases of the junction left unmatched. CDR1 is MNHNY and CDR2 is SVGAGI in the germline V gene (reference sequence). The CDR3 sequence is CASSTGLAAPSYEQYF. The CDR3 DNA reads TGTGCCAGCAGTACGGGACTAGCGGCGCCATCCTACGAGCAGTACTTC.

V usage is TRBV29-1 and J usage is TRBJ1-5; tentatively, D is TRBD1 (6 bases). Germline CDR1 and CDR2: SQVTM and ANQGSEA. The CDR3 spans 14 residues. Trimming removed 4 bases at V and 0 bases at J, with 10 bases between. CDR3 sequence: CSVAEQGSNQPQHF. Written as DNA, the CDR3 is TGCAGCGTTGCTGAACAGGGTAGCAATCAGCCCCAGCATTTT.

The gene calls are TRBV7-9 and TRBJ1-6; TRBD1 matches at 8 bases. With 5 bases clipped from V and 5 bases from J, the junction kept 8 bases outside the gene matches. Germline V gene lookup returns CDR1 SEHNR and CDR2 FQNEAQ (reference sequence). CDR3 size: 16 residues. CDR3 protein: CASSHLDRGHNSPLHF. Written as DNA, the CDR3 is TGTGCCAGCAGCCATCTTGACAGGGGACATAATTCACCCCTCCACTTT.

The rearrangement uses TRBV5-1 and TRBJ1-1; tentative D call: TRBD1 (6 bases). This CDR3 has 13 residues. CDR1 SGHRS and CDR2 YFSETQ come from the germline V gene. Trimming removed 2 bases from V and 4 bases from J, with 9 bases in between. The CDR3: CASSFTGTTEAFF. Written as DNA, the CDR3 is TGCGCCAGCAGCTTTACAGGGACCACTGAAGCTTTCTTT.

There are a few counts of this clone. The chain carries TRBV27 and TRBJ2-4; possibly TRBD2 for D (5 bases). Germline V gene data show CDR1 as MNHEY and CDR2 as SMNVEV (reference sequence). There are 14 residues in the CDR3. The V end was cut by 3 bases, the J end by 2 bases, with 8 bases between. The chain's CDR3 is CASSFSGSKNIQYF. The DNA of the CDR3 is TGTGCCAGCAGTTTTTCGGGGTCCAAAAACATTCAGTACTTC.

The sample holds one count of this clone. One end of the junction varies from germline; a read error may be responsible. As DNA, the CDR3 is TGTGCCAGCAGCTCTACCAGGGAAGGTGGCTATGGCTACACCTTC. It is translated as CASSSTREGGYGYTF. This chain connects TRBV5-3 to TRBJ1-2, with TRBD1 as a possible D gene (5 bases). TRBV5-3 counts as an open reading frame of uncertain function. The length of the CDR3 is 15 residues.

This clone was detected a few times. The chain employs TRBV19 and TRBJ1-2; possibly TRBD1 for D (6 bases). The CDR3 spans 14 residues. Trimming shortened V by 7 bases and J by 4 bases, and 16 bases separated the two germline ends. The germline V gene has CDR1 LNHDA and CDR2 SQIVND (reference sequence). The CDR3 is CASTFAGGFYGYTF. The CDR3 DNA follows: TGTGCCAGTACCTTCGCCGGGGGCTTCTATGGCTACACCTTC.

This clone was detected only a few times. The chain combines TRBV29-1 with TRBJ1-2; 7 bases agree with TRBD1. This CDR3 is 14 amino acids long. Trimming cost V 4 bases and J 2 bases; bases outside gene matches: 7. Germline values: CDR1 SQVTM, CDR2 ANQGSEA. The CDR3 DNA sequence: TGCAGCGTTGGACAGGGAGGACAGAACTATGGCTACACCTTC. Translation: CSVGQGGQNYGYTF.

The chain couples TRBV6-5 to TRBJ2-2, with 7 bases fitting TRBD1. The V and J ends lost 5 bases and 4 bases, in that order; junction bases with no gene match: 4. Germline V gives CDR1 MNHEY, CDR2 SVGAGI. The CDR3 has 14 residues. This CDR3 reads CASSVRQGTGELFF. The CDR3 coding sequence is TGTGCCAGCAGTGTTCGACAGGGCACCGGGGAGCTGTTTTTT.

This clone was picked up a small number of times. This CDR3 reads CASTRTGTPNEQYF. The CDR3 coding sequence is TGTGCCAGCACTCGGACAGGGACCCCTAACGAGCAGTACTTC. The chain employs TRBV2 and TRBJ2-7, with 8 bases that match TRBD1. Germline V gene lookup returns CDR1 SNHLY and CDR2 FYNNEI. The CDR3 sequence is 14 residues long. V shed 7 bases and J 5 bases; nucleotides not matched to a gene: 10.

This sequence joins TRBV4-2 and TRBJ1-2; 10 positions match TRBD1. The CDR3 contains 15 residues. Trimming at V came to 4 bases and at J to 9 bases, leaving 11 bases not matched to a gene. Germline lookup yields CDR1 LGHNA and CDR2 YNFKEQ. As DNA, the CDR3 is TGTGCCAGCAGCCCTCCCCCCGGGACAGGGGTTAGCTACACCTTC. Its translation is CASSPPPGTGVSYTF.

This clone was picked up a small number of times. The chain carries TRBV2 and TRBJ2-5, with D unclear. CDR1 and CDR2 from the germline V gene are SNHLY and FYNNEI. Trimming removed 4 bases from V and 3 bases from J, with 3 bases in between. There are 11 residues in the CDR3. DNA for the CDR3: TGTGCCAGCAGTGGGGAAGAGACCCAGTACTTC. As protein: CASSGEETQYF.

V gene TRBV6-6 combines with J gene TRBJ2-5; D is uncertain. Trimming cost V 5 bases and J 2 bases, with 6 bases left between them. The V gene's germline CDR1 is MNHNY and CDR2 SVGAGI (reference sequence). This CDR3 contains 12 residues. The CDR3 DNA reads TGTGCCAGCAGTCTCCAGCAAGAGACCCAGTACTTC. Protein: CASSLQQETQYF.

The CDR3 DNA sequence: TGTGCCATCAGGGCCGGGACTAGCGGGGGGAGGGACGAGCAGTACTTC. Its translation: CAIRAGTSGGRDEQYF. The J gene is TRBJ2-7, the V gene TRBV10-3; 15 positions agree with TRBD2. The trim removed 6 bases at V and 5 bases at J, leaving 8 bases unmatched. CDR1 and CDR2 from the germline V gene are ENHRY and SYGVKD. The CDR3 consists of 16 residues.

The chain has TRBV11-3 and TRBJ1-5; the D is unclear. Germline V gene sequence: CDR1 SGHNT, CDR2 YENEEA. Trimming removed 11 bases from V and 7 bases from J, with 6 bases in between. CDR3 length: 9 amino acids. For the CDR3, the DNA is TGTGCCCTGGGCCAGCCCCAGCATTTT. This gives the protein CALGQPQHF. The full variable domain, with the rest looked up from reference TRBV11-3 and TRBJ1-5, is EAGVVQSPRYKIIEKKQPVAFWCNPISGHNTLYWYLQNLGQGPELLIRYENEEAVDDSQLPKDRFSAERLKGVDSTLKIQPAELGDSAVYLCALGQPQHFGDGTRLSIL.

The chain links TRBV9 to TRBJ1-6; TRBD1 matches 8 bases. V gave up 2 bases and J gave up 9 bases; unmatched junction bases: 7. The germline CDR1 and CDR2 sequences are SGDLS and YYNGEE. The CDR3 spans 15 residues. The CDR3 spells CASSVGRGQSSPLHF. DNA of the CDR3: TGTGCCAGCAGCGTTGGCAGGGGGCAGAGTTCACCCCTCCACTTT.